This entry lists 15 T cell receptor beta chains sequenced from one sample in a study of blood T cells in healthy people across ages (dated by TCRdb to between 2014 and 2017). The library came from 5' RACE. The sequencer listed for this sample is Illumina HiSeq 2500. A second about 7 to 11 cycle PCR used a sample-barcoded 5' primer and a J-beta primer mix. TCRdb reran the public reads through fastp at Q25 and MiXCR, keeping productive beta chains. One record per CDR3 amino acid sequence lists the most common genes and DNA. For this sample there are about 1.1 million distinct CDR3 sequences; less than 45% appear just once. The top ten clonotypes cover over 10% of the sample. The sequenced material came from blood. The source is a man between 18 and 35 years old in good health.

The rearrangement links TRBV20-1 to TRBJ2-3; D is possibly TRBD1 (5 bases). Germline V gene sequence: CDR1 DFQATT, CDR2 SNEGSKA (reference sequence). The CDR3 consists of 14 residues. The V gene lost 3 bases and the J gene lost 4 bases, with 14 bases spanning the gap. The CDR3 DNA follows: TGCAGTGCTAGCGATAAGGCAGGGTCAGATACGCAGTATTTT. Protein product: CSASDKAGSDTQYF.

J is TRBJ2-4 and V is TRBV6-6; D unclear. Germline lookup yields CDR1 MNHNY and CDR2 SVGAGI (reference sequence). This CDR3 comprises 14 residues. V lost 6 bases and J 8 bases, leaving 17 bases between the germline ends. CDR3 region: CASSVANSGHIQYF. The CDR3 region has the DNA TGTGCCAGCAGCGTGGCAAACTCAGGACACATTCAGTACTTC.

V usage is TRBV7-9 and J usage is TRBJ2-3, with TRBD2 as a possible D gene (6 bases). This CDR3 has 17 residues. V was pared by 3 bases and J by 1 base, with 17 bases between. Germline V gene lookup returns CDR1 SEHNR and CDR2 FQNEAQ (reference sequence). The CDR3 DNA follows: TGTGCCAGCAGCTTGTCGAATCGCGGGGCGCGCACAGATACGCAGTATTTT. It specifies CASSLSNRGARTDTQYF.

The V gene is TRBV5-1, the J gene TRBJ2-2, with a weak D call TRBD1 (5 bases). The V and J ends lost 3 bases and 0 bases respectively, with 9 bases between them. From germline, CDR1 is SGHRS and CDR2 YFSETQ. This CDR3 contains 15 residues. CDR3 in amino acids: CASSSDTTNTGELFF. The CDR3 region has the DNA TGCGCCAGCAGCTCGGACACTACGAACACCGGGGAGCTGTTTTTT.

A note on this clonotype: One base away lies a much larger clone, so this may be a sequencing read error. The chain is built from TRBV29-1 and TRBJ2-1, with D perhaps matching TRBD2 (7 bases). This CDR3 has 13 amino acids. Per germline, CDR1 SQVTM and CDR2 ANQGSEA. Here the CDR3 reads CSTRGAGYSEQFF. CDR3 coding DNA: TGCAGCACACGGGGGGCCGGCTACAGTGAGCAGTTCTTC.

The chain recombines TRBV20-1 with TRBJ2-3; the match to TRBD2 covers 14 bases. Germline V gene sequence: CDR1 DFQATT, CDR2 SNEGSKA (reference sequence). V shed 4 bases and J 6 bases; nucleotides not matched to a gene: 12. The CDR3 runs 17 residues. Here the CDR3 reads CSATLPTSGGAGDTQYF. The DNA of the CDR3 is TGCAGTGCTACTCTCCCGACTAGCGGGGGGGCAGGGGATACGCAGTATTTT.

The J gene is TRBJ1-2, the V gene TRBV28; D is possibly TRBD1 (6 bases). The CDR3 contains 17 residues. Germline CDR1 and CDR2: MDHEN and SYDVKM. With 3 bases removed from V and 2 bases from J, the gap between germline ends came to 19 bases. In nucleotides, the CDR3 is TGTGCCAGCAGTTTTTTCAGGGGATCGGGGGTGAACTATGGCTACACCTTC. This translates into CASSFFRGSGVNYGYTF.

This rearrangement joins TRBV11-3 to TRBJ2-3, with 7 nucleotides matching TRBD1. The germline V gene has CDR1 SGHNT and CDR2 YENEEA. Losses at the gene ends were 1 base for V and 3 bases for J; bases not matched to a gene: 10. The CDR3 spans 17 residues. Here the CDR3 reads CASSLGTTGKGTDTQYF. As DNA, the CDR3 is TGTGCCAGCAGCTTAGGGACGACAGGGAAAGGAACAGATACGCAGTATTTT.

The J gene is TRBJ2-1, the V gene TRBV12-5; 7 bases line up with TRBD1. The germline V gene encodes CDR1 LGHNT and CDR2 FRNRAP. This CDR3 contains 13 residues. V trimming: 4 bases; J trimming: 7 bases; junction bases outside the gene matches: 4. The CDR3 protein is CASGWTGRNEQFF. For the CDR3, the DNA is TGTGCTAGTGGTTGGACAGGAAGGAATGAGCAGTTCTTC.

As regards this clonotype: Sequence at one end of the junction differs from germline and may be a read error. The rearrangement links TRBV4-1 to TRBJ2-1; 8 bases align to TRBD1. The CDR3 runs to 15 residues. Germline CDR1 is MGHRA and CDR2 is YSYEKL. In DNA form, the CDR3 reads TGCGCCGGCAGCCTCAAGGACAGGGAAAGCAATGAGCAGTTCTTC. Its protein is CAGSLKDRESNEQFF.

This clonotype was counted many times. The chain links TRBV4-3 to TRBJ2-7, with D uncertain. V was trimmed by 5 bases and J by 1 base, leaving 12 bases between them. This CDR3 region has 14 residues. Germline lookup yields CDR1 LGHNA and CDR2 YSLEER. CDR3 bases: TGCGCCAGCAGCTCTTATGGTTATTCCTACGAGCAGTACTTC. This translates into CASSSYGYSYEQYF.

V and J are TRBV7-2 and TRBJ1-4; D call uncertain. Deletions cut 2 bases from V and 8 bases from J, with 12 bases between. This CDR3 comprises 14 residues. CDR1 and CDR2 (germline): SGHTA, FQGNSA. The CDR3 here is CASSLMVFGEKLFF. The CDR3, as DNA: TGTGCCAGCAGCTTAATGGTGTTCGGGGAAAAACTGTTTTTT.

This clonotype was detected a few times. V and J are TRBV20-1 and TRBJ2-5; a weak D match, TRBD1 (6 bases). The CDR3 extends over 14 amino acids. The V end lost 4 bases, the J end lost 11 bases, and 23 bases lay between the germline ends. Germline V gives CDR1 DFQATT, CDR2 SNEGSKA (reference sequence). The CDR3 reads CSAIPGHGNQEQYF. The CDR3 nucleotides read TGCAGTGCTATACCGGGACACGGAAATCAAGAGCAGTACTTC.

This clonotype has only a few counts. This chain uses TRBV4-1 with TRBJ2-2; no clear D gene. The V and J ends lost 4 bases and 2 bases respectively, with 11 bases between them. The germline CDR1 and CDR2 sequences are MGHRA and YSYEKL. CDR3 length equals 15 residues. CDR3 loop: CASSPMGPNTGELFF. As DNA, the CDR3 is TGCGCCAGCAGCCCCATGGGCCCAAACACCGGGGAGCTGTTTTTT.

The chain joins TRBV18 to TRBJ1-4; unclear D gene. V was pared by 6 bases and J by 6 bases, with 11 bases between. Germline loops: CDR1 KGHSH, CDR2 LQKENI. The CDR3 is made up of 13 amino acids. CDR3 nucleotide sequence: TGTGCCAGCTCCCCTAGAAGGGATGAAAAACTGTTTTTT. Residues: CASSPRRDEKLFF.